Listed below are T cell receptor beta chains from one sample, sequenced in a study of blood T cell repertoires in COVID-19. Profiling relied on immunoSEQ multiplex PCR, and the TCRdb table lists in-frame clones only, not all of them. The profile covers roughly 60,000 clones, with about nine tenths appearing a single time and around 10% taken by the ten largest. The sample was peripheral blood. All receptors come from a woman of 80 years or more with active COVID-19. Each CDR3 is given without its conserved first and last residue. Each record gives: CDR3 protein, J gene, V gene, clone size. Size values are once, few and many counts, or a class for expanded clones, and some rows have none.

ASSLVEAGELF | TRBJ2-2 | TRBV7-6 | once
ASSLGSTEAF | TRBJ1-1 | TRBV7-2 | .
ASSTTGGANYGYT | TRBJ1-2 | TRBV28 | .
ASQRQGNSGNTIY | TRBJ1-3 | TRBV6-5 | .
ASSSSQGGGELF | TRBJ2-2 | TRBV6-5 | .
ATSDPSGTGGNEQF | TRBJ2-1 | TRBV24-1 | .
ASKQNPGNTIY | TRBJ1-3 | TRBV2 | .
ASSQRGGSGETQY | TRBJ2-5 | TRBV3-1/TRBV3-2 | .
ASSVTTPYNEQF | TRBJ2-1 | TRBV3-1/TRBV3-2 | .
ASSWAGNSNQPQH | TRBJ1-5 | TRBV28 | .
ASSSGHNIPGQF | TRBJ2-1 | TRBV5-1 | .
ASSITPGSQPQH | TRBJ1-5 | TRBV19 | .
ASSETGGDGYT | TRBJ1-2 | TRBV6-1 | once
ASSLASGFYNERF | TRBJ2-1 | TRBV7-2 | once
ASSLIQIETQY | TRBJ2-5 | TRBV7-9 | .
ASSQRLADLKDTQY | TRBJ2-3 | TRBV5-4 | .
ASSYRDNEKLF | TRBJ1-4 | TRBV27 | .
ASSPRGLAGTNTGELF | TRBJ2-2 | TRBV9 | .
ASSPESGGGQETQY | TRBJ2-5 | TRBV18 | once
ATTGAGSNEQY | TRBJ2-7 | TRBV28 | .
ASSMSGGRGYEQY | TRBJ2-7 | TRBV19 | .
ASSPYQGHQPQH | TRBJ1-5 | TRBV28 | .
ASSQGTGDPYEQY | TRBJ2-7 | TRBV4-1 | .
ASRAGQSPADTQY | TRBJ2-3 | TRBV2 | .
ASIRTGTDTQY | TRBJ2-3 | TRBV2 | .
ASSHRDQETQY | TRBJ2-5 | TRBV5-6 | .
ASSPGTSQETQY | TRBJ2-5 | TRBV18 | .
ASRGTSGGPKF | TRBJ2-1 | TRBV2 | once
ASNLQGYGYT | TRBJ1-2 | TRBV12-3/TRBV12-4 | few
ASSPLGGEQF | TRBJ2-1 | TRBV6-6 | .
ASSQERDRAGYT | TRBJ1-2 | TRBV3-1/TRBV3-2 | .
ATSPGTSAYEQY | TRBJ2-7 | TRBV5-1 | once
ASSLLGLAGDEQF | TRBJ2-1 | TRBV5-4 | .
ASSYGADYGYT | TRBJ1-2 | TRBV6-5 | .
ASSPGLGPNTEAF | TRBJ1-1 | TRBV4-1 | .